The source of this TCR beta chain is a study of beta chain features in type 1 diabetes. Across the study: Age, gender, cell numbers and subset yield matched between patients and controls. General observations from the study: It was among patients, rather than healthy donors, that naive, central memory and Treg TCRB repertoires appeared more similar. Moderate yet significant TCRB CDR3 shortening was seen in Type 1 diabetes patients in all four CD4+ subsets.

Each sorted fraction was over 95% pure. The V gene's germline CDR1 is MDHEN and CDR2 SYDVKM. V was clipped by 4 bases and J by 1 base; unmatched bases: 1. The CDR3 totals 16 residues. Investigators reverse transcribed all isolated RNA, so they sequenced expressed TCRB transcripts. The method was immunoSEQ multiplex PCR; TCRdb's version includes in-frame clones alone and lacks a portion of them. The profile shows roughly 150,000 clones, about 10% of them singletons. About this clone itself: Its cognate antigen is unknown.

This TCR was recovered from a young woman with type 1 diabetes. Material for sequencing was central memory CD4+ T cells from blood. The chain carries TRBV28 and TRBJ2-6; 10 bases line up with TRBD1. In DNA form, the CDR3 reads TGTGCCAGCAGTTCGGGACAGGGGTCTGGGGCCAACGTCCTGACTTTC. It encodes CASSSGQGSGANVLTF.